Listed below are T cell receptor beta chains from one sample, sequenced in a study of CD8 T cells in Susac syndrome. TCRdb analysed the immunoSEQ multiplex PCR reads with MiXCR anew, one entry per CDR3 protein. The sample includes around 150,000 distinct CDR3 sequences, approximately 95% seen only once; the top ten take over 0.1%. The sequenced sample was CD4+ T cells from PBMCs. The receptors stem from a human donor with multiple sclerosis. Both conserved end residues are part of each CDR3. The D gene is left open where the match is weak. Size is stated for part of the rows, as once, few or many counts, or as a class when the clone is expanded.

J: TRBJ1-2; D: NA; V: TRBV29-1; size: NA; CDR3: CSVARGGYTF; DNA: TGCAGCGTTGCCAGGGGTGGCTACACCTTC
J: TRBJ2-1; D: NA; V: TRBV27; size: NA; CDR3: CASSLSPESSYNEQFF; DNA: TGTGCCAGCAGTTTATCTCCGGAGAGCTCCTACAATGAGCAGTTCTTC
J: TRBJ2-2; D: TRBD2; V: TRBV5-1; size: NA; CDR3: CASSSGLAGGPNGELFF; DNA: TGCGCCAGCAGCTCGGGACTAGCGGGAGGGCCCAACGGGGAGCTGTTTTTT
J: TRBJ2-5; D: NA; V: TRBV23-1; size: NA; CDR3: CASGSAETQYF; DNA: TGCGCCAGCGGGAGTGCGGAGACCCAGTACTTC
J: TRBJ2-1; D: TRBD2; V: TRBV7-9; size: NA; CDR3: CASSPRGGRTNEQFF; DNA: TGTGCCAGCAGCCCGCGGGGCGGGAGGACGAATGAGCAGTTCTTC
J: TRBJ2-7; D: NA; V: TRBV29-1; size: NA; CDR3: CSVGGKRGSLYEQYF; DNA: TGCAGCGTTGGGGGAAAAAGGGGTTCCCTCTACGAGCAGTACTTC
J: TRBJ2-7; D: NA; V: TRBV20-1; size: once; CDR3: CSAASDSYEQYF; DNA: TGCAGTGCGGCTAGCGACTCCTACGAGCAGTACTTC
J: TRBJ2-7; D: NA; V: TRBV29-1; size: NA; CDR3: CSAEGKGSHEQYF; DNA: TGCAGCGCCGAAGGAAAGGGCTCCCACGAGCAGTACTTC
J: TRBJ1-6; D: TRBD1; V: TRBV19; size: NA; CDR3: CASSTKDRGDSPLHF; DNA: TGTGCCAGTAGTACAAAGGACAGGGGGGATTCACCCCTCCACTTT
J: TRBJ2-7; D: NA; V: TRBV28; size: NA; CDR3: CASTANSLPSYEQYF; DNA: TGTGCCAGCACCGCGAACAGCCTACCCTCCTACGAGCAGTACTTC
J: TRBJ1-2; D: NA; V: TRBV29-1; size: once; CDR3: CSVDQTVYGYTF; DNA: TGCAGCGTTGATCAAACAGTCTATGGCTACACCTTC